The 17 T cell receptor beta chains below were found in one sample sequenced in a study of T cells in Graves' hyperthyroidism and ophthalmopathy (dated by TCRdb to about 2019). The library was generated by multiplex PCR. Sequencing instrument: Illumina HiSeq 2000. Amplification of TCR beta CDR3 regions was carried out from RNA transcripts. For the first round of RT-PCR on the TCR CDR3, the HTBI primer set was used together with the Qiagen OneStep RT-PCR kit. Clones were called with MiXCR by TCRdb after fastp trimmed the public reads at Q25, and only in-frame beta chains were retained. Duplicate CDR3 protein sequences are folded into a single record with the most common DNA and genes. For this sample the table gives under 700,000 distinct CDR3 sequences, of which 35% to 55% were detected only once. The ten biggest clones cover 8.2% of the sample. The sequenced material came from peripheral blood or thyroid tissue (not recorded which). Receptor source: a woman aged 18-29 years with Graves' hyperthyroidism. Donor details come from another sample of the same person, matched by shared clones.

The gene calls are TRBV2 and TRBJ2-7, with a tentative D call TRBD1 (6 bases). CDR3 length: 14 amino acids. Germline V lookup: CDR1 SNHLY, CDR2 FYNNEI. Deletions cut 5 bases from V and 3 bases from J, with 14 bases between. Here the CDR3 DNA reads TGTGCCAGCAGTTCCCGGACAGCGAACTACGAGCAGTACTTC. This sequence encodes CASSSRTANYEQYF.

The genes are TRBV29-1 and TRBJ2-7; D is undetermined. In germline, CDR1 is SQVTM, CDR2 ANQGSEA. This CDR3 has 13 amino acids. V lost 3 bases, J lost 6 bases, and 15 bases lay in between. This CDR3 reads CSVDPDIEGEQYF. Written as DNA, the CDR3 is TGCAGCGTTGACCCCGACATTGAAGGCGAGCAGTACTTC.

This clonotype was detected many times. The chain couples TRBV7-9 to TRBJ2-7, with D maybe TRBD2 (6 bases). Germline CDR1 and CDR2: SEHNR and FQNEAQ (reference sequence). V shed 8 bases and J shed 1 base, with 12 bases lying between them. This CDR3 has 13 amino acids. CDR3 coding DNA: TGTGCCAGCGATCTGGCGGGGTCCTACGAGCAGTACTTC. Translation: CASDLAGSYEQYF.

Turning to this clonotype: One end of the junction varies from germline; a read error may be responsible. The gene calls are TRBV7-9 and TRBJ1-5, with a possible D match to TRBD1 (5 bases). This CDR3 contains 13 residues. Germline-derived CDR1 and CDR2 are SEHNR and FQNEAQ (reference sequence). As DNA, the CDR3 is TGTACCAGAACAGGCGATAGCAATCAGCCCCAGCATTTT. Translation gives CTRTGDSNQPQHF.

This clonotype was counted a few times. The CDR3 protein is CASSLGAADTEAFF. As DNA, the CDR3 is TGTGCCAGCAGTTTGGGGGCAGCGGATACTGAAGCTTTCTTT. The chain links TRBV2 to TRBJ1-1; D may be TRBD1 (6 bases). Trimming took 5 bases from V and 5 from J, leaving 15 bases between them. Germline V lookup: CDR1 SNHLY, CDR2 FYNNEI. The CDR3 length is 14 residues.

The CDR3: CASSYSRDRLNSPLHF. The CDR3 coding sequence is TGTGCCAGCAGTTACTCACGAGACAGGCTTAATTCACCCCTCCACTTT. J is TRBJ1-6 and V is TRBV6-6, with D maybe TRBD1 (6 bases). Germline assignment: CDR1 MNHNY and CDR2 SVGAGI (reference sequence). Trimming cost V 0 bases and J 6 bases, with 12 bases left between them. This CDR3 comprises 16 residues.

The rearrangement links TRBV10-3 to TRBJ2-3; 10 bases align to TRBD2. The V gene's germline CDR1 is ENHRY and CDR2 SYGVKD. With 7 bases clipped from V and 1 base from J, the junction kept 5 bases outside the gene matches. CDR3 size: 15 residues. The CDR3 coding sequence is TGTGCCATCACCAAGCGGGAGGGCCGCACAGATACGCAGTATTTT. Translating gives CAITKREGRTDTQYF.

Note on this clonotype: This may stem from a read error, because a much larger clone lies one nucleotide away. The chain employs TRBV10-3 and TRBJ2-5, with a possible D match to TRBD1 (5 bases). Trimming removed 3 bases from V and 2 bases from J, with 10 bases in between. This CDR3 spans 14 amino acids. Germline V CDR1 and CDR2: ENHRY, SYGVKD. The CDR3 here is CAISDERQQETQYF. CDR3 coding DNA: TGTGCCATCAGTGATGAGCGACAGCAAGAGACCCAGTACTTC.

The chain is built from TRBV7-2 and TRBJ2-7; D call uncertain. The V end lost 4 bases, the J end lost 3 bases, and 10 bases lay between the germline ends. The length of the CDR3 is 13 residues. Germline V gene lookup returns CDR1 SGHTA and CDR2 FQGNSA. The CDR3: CASSSRVHYEQYF. The CDR3 DNA is TGTGCCAGCAGCTCCCGGGTTCACTACGAGCAGTACTTC. Variable domain in full (rest from reference TRBV7-2 and TRBJ2-7): GAGVSQSPSNKVTEKGKDVELRCDPISGHTALYWYRQSLGQGLEFLIYFQGNSAPDKSGLPSDRFSAERTGGSVSTLTIQRTQQEDSAVYLCASSSRVHYEQYFGPGTRLTVT.

This clonotype came up a few times. This chain joins TRBV7-6 and TRBJ2-7; 10 positions agree with TRBD1. Germline assignment: CDR1 SGHVS and CDR2 FNYEAQ. V shed 7 bases, J shed 5 bases, and the junction held 11 bases outside the gene matches. The CDR3 extends over 15 amino acids. CDR3 nucleotide sequence: TGTGCCAGCACTCACAGGACAGGGGGAAGCGACGAGCAGTACTTC. Protein product: CASTHRTGGSDEQYF.

The DNA for the CDR3 is TGCAGTGCTAGACCACGCAATGAAAAACTGTTTTTT. It yields the protein CSARPRNEKLFF. The V and J genes are TRBV20-1 and TRBJ1-4; unclear D gene. This CDR3 is built from 12 residues. CDR1 is DFQATT, CDR2 SNEGSKA, per germline (reference sequence). V gave up 2 bases and J gave up 5 bases, with 6 bases separating them.

This clonotype was seen only a few times. The chain couples TRBV20-1 to TRBJ2-5, with D unresolved. The CDR3 loop spans 14 amino acids. The germline V and J ends were trimmed by 0 bases and 2 bases, with 10 bases remaining between them. CDR1 and CDR2 (germline): DFQATT, SNEGSKA (reference sequence). CDR3 DNA: TGCAGTGCTAGAGATAGCACTGAACAAGAGACCCAGTACTTC. Translation gives CSARDSTEQETQYF.

V gene TRBV4-1 combines with J gene TRBJ2-7; D is possibly TRBD1 (6 bases). CDR3 size: 15 residues. Trimming shortened V by 3 bases and J by 6 bases, and 18 bases separated the two germline ends. Germline CDR1 is MGHRA and CDR2 is YSYEKL. CDR3 DNA sequence: TGCGCCAGCAGCCACGCGGCAGCAGGGGATTTCGAGCAGTACTTC. Translation gives CASSHAAAGDFEQYF.

This chain uses TRBV9 with TRBJ1-1; 7 nucleotides match TRBD1. The CDR3 is 13 amino acids. Germline V lookup: CDR1 SGDLS, CDR2 YYNGEE. With 3 bases clipped from V and 7 bases from J, the junction kept 6 bases outside the gene matches. The CDR3 sequence: CASSAGTVSEAFF. As DNA, the CDR3 is TGTGCCAGCAGCGCAGGGACAGTTAGTGAAGCTTTCTTT.

On this clonotype: A much larger clone lies one base from this, so it may be a read error. CDR3: CAISAAQVITSTEAFF. The CDR3 bases are TGTGCCATCAGTGCGGCACAGGTAATTACGAGCACTGAAGCTTTCTTT. The rearrangement joins TRBV10-3 to TRBJ1-1, with D possibly being TRBD1 (5 bases). CDR3 size: 16 residues. V was clipped by 4 bases and J by 4 bases, with 19 bases between them. Germline-derived CDR1 and CDR2 are ENHRY and SYGVKD.

With respect to this clonotype: A read error may account for a junction end that differs from germline. The V gene is TRBV12-3 or TRBV12-4, the J gene TRBJ1-6; no clear D. The CDR3 length is 12 residues. The CDR3 spells CAISLQSSPLHF. The CDR3 nucleotides read TGTGCCATCAGTTTGCAGAGCTCACCCCTCCACTTT.

The chain carries TRBV29-1 and TRBJ1-2; D gene unclear. V dropped 6 bases and J dropped 4 bases, with 18 bases sitting between them. The CDR3 is 14 residues long. The germline V gene has CDR1 SQVTM and CDR2 ANQGSEA. The CDR3: CSVEPSGNSYGYTF. CDR3 sequence (DNA): TGCAGCGTCGAACCCTCCGGGAACAGCTATGGCTACACCTTC.